One and the same sample provided the 17 T cell receptor beta chains below, sequenced in a study of T cells in Graves' hyperthyroidism and ophthalmopathy. It was RNA transcripts that yielded the amplified TCR beta CDR3 regions. Carried out on the TCR CDR3, a first-round RT-PCR used the HTBI primer set. TCRdb re-called the multiplex PCR reads with MiXCR, one entry per CDR3 protein. Counted here are 450,000 to 650,000 distinct CDR3 sequences, 14% occurring once; the ten biggest clones make up more than 6%. What was sequenced was blood. These receptors were obtained from a woman aged 18-29 years with Graves' ophthalmopathy.

At least ten counts were recorded for this clonotype. The chain couples TRBV6-6 to TRBJ1-1, with TRBD1 matching 7 bases. This CDR3 contains 19 residues. The germline V gene has CDR1 MNHNY and CDR2 SVGAGI (reference sequence). V was clipped by 2 bases and J by 0 bases; unmatched bases: 15. The CDR3 spells CASSYGKWTGVFLNTEAFF. The CDR3 DNA is TGTGCCAGCAGTTACGGGAAATGGACAGGCGTATTCTTGAACACTGAAGCTTTCTTT.

This clonotype has a count of ten or more. Here the CDR3 DNA reads TGTGCCAGCAGCCGACGGGGGCTAGGGTTCGACGAGCAGTACTTC. Residues: CASSRRGLGFDEQYF. The chain recombines TRBV11-2 with TRBJ2-7, with D perhaps given as TRBD1 or TRBD2 (6 bases each). The V gene's germline CDR1 is SGHAT and CDR2 FQNNGV. CDR3 length: 15 amino acids. V lost 5 bases to trimming and J lost 5 bases, with 19 bases between them.

In this sample, this clonotype turned up many times. The V and J genes are TRBV12-3 or TRBV12-4 and TRBJ1-5, with no clear D. This CDR3 is built from 14 residues. V was trimmed by 6 bases and J by 2 bases, leaving 11 bases between them. The CDR3 nucleotides read TGTGCCAGCAGCCACAAGGCTGGCAATCAGCCCCAGCATTTT. Translating gives CASSHKAGNQPQHF.

This clonotype was seen repeatedly, ten times or more. The rearrangement uses TRBV11-3 and TRBJ2-7, with a possible D match to TRBD2 (6 bases). This CDR3 is 15 amino acids long. Deletions cut 5 bases from V and 0 bases from J, with 14 bases between. Germline-derived CDR1 and CDR2 are SGHNT and YENEEA. CDR3 in amino acids: CASSPSGPFSYEQYF. CDR3 DNA: TGTGCCAGCAGCCCGAGCGGGCCTTTCTCCTACGAGCAGTACTTC. The full variable domain, completed using reference TRBV11-3 and TRBJ2-7, is EAGVVQSPRYKIIEKKQPVAFWCNPISGHNTLYWYLQNLGQGPELLIRYENEEAVDDSQLPKDRFSAERLKGVDSTLKIQPAELGDSAVYLCASSPSGPFSYEQYFGPGTRLTVT.

This clonotype came up many times. V usage is TRBV18 and J usage is TRBJ1-1, with D uncertain. The CDR3 contains 15 residues. Germline V gene lookup returns CDR1 KGHSH and CDR2 LQKENI. Between the trimmed V and J ends, which lost 4 bases and 5 bases, there was a span of 17 bases. CDR3 DNA sequence: TGTGCCAGCTCACTCACCATCACCCCGGGGACTGAAGCTTTCTTT. Translating gives CASSLTITPGTEAFF. Full variable domain (remainder filled in from reference TRBV18 and TRBJ1-1): NAGVMQNPRHLVRRRGQEARLRCSPMKGHSHVYWYRQLPEEGLKFMVYLQKENIIDESGMPKERFSAEFPKEGPSILRIQQVVRGDSAAYFCASSLTITPGTEAFFGQGTRLTVV.

This clonotype occurred many times. The CDR3 sequence: CSARAFEPEDVYNEQFF. In DNA, the CDR3 is TGCAGTGCTAGAGCATTTGAGCCAGAGGACGTCTACAATGAGCAGTTCTTC. The chain combines TRBV20-1 with TRBJ2-1; D is ambiguous. The length of the CDR3 is 17 residues. Germline lookup yields CDR1 DFQATT and CDR2 SNEGSKA (reference sequence). V dropped 1 base and J dropped 3 bases, with 19 bases sitting between them.

This chain uses TRBV5-5 with TRBJ1-5, with 7 positions matching TRBD1. The CDR3 has 16 amino acids. Germline values: CDR1 SGHKS, CDR2 YYEKEE (reference sequence). Losses at the gene ends were 0 bases for V and 2 bases for J; bases not matched to a gene: 5. This CDR3 is CASSLEARGGNQPQHF. DNA of the CDR3: TGTGCCAGCAGCTTGGAGGCCAGGGGGGGCAATCAGCCCCAGCATTTT.

For this clonotype: A much bigger clone sits one base away, suggesting this may be a read error. The chain is built from TRBV11-3 and TRBJ1-5; D is undetermined. V was clipped by 1 base and J by 5 bases, with 12 bases between them. Germline V gene data show CDR1 as SGHNT and CDR2 as YENEEA. This CDR3 comprises 15 residues. The CDR3 DNA reads TGTGCCAGCAGCTTAGCGGGTCGGAACGATCAGCCCCAGCATTTT. It yields the protein CASSLAGRNDQPQHF.

This clonotype was seen at least ten times. This chain connects TRBV5-1 to TRBJ2-2, with 10 bases lining up with TRBD1. J lost 2 bases, V lost 5 bases, and 6 bases had no gene match. The CDR3 loop spans 16 amino acids. The germline CDR1 and CDR2 sequences are SGHRS and YFSETQ. This CDR3 reads CASSFLTGGNTGELFF. CDR3 bases: TGCGCCAGCAGTTTTCTGACAGGGGGCAACACCGGGGAGCTGTTTTTT.

This clonotype was detected ten times or more. The gene calls are TRBV11-3 and TRBJ2-1, with D maybe TRBD2 (5 bases). The germline V and J ends were trimmed by 8 bases and 8 bases, with 19 bases remaining between them. There are 14 residues in the CDR3. Germline CDR1 reads SGHNT; CDR2 reads YENEEA. CDR3 DNA sequence: TGTGCCAGCGGATACCGGGATCGTGTCGATGAGCAGTTCTTC. It specifies CASGYRDRVDEQFF.

This clonotype was recorded a few times. The chain couples TRBV7-8 to TRBJ1-2; unclear D gene. Between the trimmed V and J ends, which lost 1 base and 8 bases, there was a span of 14 bases. CDR1 and CDR2 (germline): SGHVS, FQNEAQ. The length of the CDR3 is 14 residues. The chain's CDR3 is CASSLGGDRPGYTF. CDR3 bases: TGTGCCAGCAGCTTAGGAGGAGACCGACCCGGCTACACCTTC.

This clonotype has a single count. The J gene is TRBJ1-1, the V gene TRBV6-1; D is unclear. The V gene's germline CDR1 is MNHNS and CDR2 SASEGT. This CDR3 is 13 amino acids long. V lost 7 bases and J lost 5, with 14 bases in between. Here the CDR3 reads CASIGLFGTEAFF. CDR3 nucleotides: TGTGCCAGCATAGGACTCTTTGGGACTGAAGCTTTCTTT.

This sequence joins TRBV27 and TRBJ2-1; 9 bases line up with TRBD2. Germline lookup yields CDR1 MNHEY and CDR2 SMNVEV (reference sequence). V gave up 2 bases and J gave up 6 bases; unmatched junction bases: 5. The CDR3 covers 15 residues. CDR3 in DNA: TGTGCCAGCAGTTTACTAGCGGGGATCTTCAATGAGCAGTTCTTC. It is translated as CASSLLAGIFNEQFF.

This clonotype was seen many times. The chain is built from TRBV6-1 and TRBJ1-1; D gene ambiguous. The V and J ends lost 6 bases and 1 base respectively, with 9 bases between them. The length of the CDR3 is 13 residues. Per germline, CDR1 MNHNS and CDR2 SASEGT. The CDR3 DNA follows: TGTGCCAGCAGGTACGGCCGGAACACTGAAGCTTTCTTT. This codes for CASRYGRNTEAFF.

This clonotype was found many times. This chain links TRBV6-1 with TRBJ2-5; tentative D call: TRBD2 (5 bases). This CDR3 region has 13 residues. The germline V and J ends were trimmed by 4 bases and 1 base, with 7 bases remaining between them. CDR1 and CDR2 (germline): MNHNS, SASEGT. The CDR3 nucleotides read TGTGCCAGCAGTGGCGGGCCCCAAGAGACCCAGTACTTC. This encodes CASSGGPQETQYF.

This clonotype was recorded many times. The chain links TRBV20-1 to TRBJ2-1; 7 bases line up with TRBD1. This CDR3 spans 15 amino acids. V shed 4 bases and J 5 bases; nucleotides not matched to a gene: 11. The germline CDR1 and CDR2 sequences are DFQATT and SNEGSKA (reference sequence). The CDR3 sequence is CSATGQAARDNEQFF. The CDR3 DNA is TGCAGTGCTACAGGACAGGCGGCAAGGGACAATGAGCAGTTCTTC.

In this sample, this clonotype turned up many times. This rearrangement joins TRBV6-1 to TRBJ2-7, with 10 bases lining up with TRBD2. This CDR3 spans 15 amino acids. Germline CDR1 is MNHNS and CDR2 is SASEGT. The J segment lost 3 bases and the V segment lost 1 base, leaving 3 bases of the junction unmatched. As DNA, the CDR3 is TGTGCCAGCAGTGAAGAGTCTAGCGGGAGCTACGAGCAGTACTTC. Translated, it gives CASSEESSGSYEQYF.